The next 5 T cell receptor beta chains were all read from a single sample in a study of blood T cell repertoires in COVID-19. Here immunoSEQ multiplex PCR was the method, and the copy in TCRdb shows in-frame clones only, minus some. The data show roughly 190,000 clones, 75% to 90% seen once. Sequencing was done on a sample of PBMCs or T cells enriched from blood (not recorded which). These receptors were obtained from a woman under 30 who had recovered from COVID-19.

The gene calls are TRBV15 and TRBJ2-1; 10 bases are a match to TRBD2. There are 16 residues in the CDR3. The V segment lost 3 bases and the J segment 5 bases; nucleotides outside the gene matches: 7. Germline CDR1 reads LNHNV; CDR2 reads YYDKDF (reference sequence). CDR3 sequence reads: CATSSLAGVIHNEQFF. The DNA for the CDR3 is TGTGCCACCAGCAGCCTAGCGGGAGTGATTCACAATGAGCAGTTCTTC.

The chain joins TRBV7-9 to TRBJ1-2; maybe TRBD1 (5 bases). The germline V and J ends were trimmed by 5 bases and 5 bases, with 15 bases remaining between them. Per germline, CDR1 SEHNR and CDR2 FQNEAQ (reference sequence). The CDR3 spans 14 residues. Here the CDR3 reads CASSGTGIEYGYTF. The CDR3 DNA follows: TGTGCCAGCAGCGGAACAGGTATCGAGTATGGCTACACCTTC.

CDR3 protein: CASSHGQGGTEAFF. The DNA for the CDR3 is TGCGCCAGCAGCCACGGACAGGGAGGGACTGAAGCTTTCTTT. V gene TRBV4-1 combines with J gene TRBJ1-1; 8 positions agree with TRBD1. This CDR3 has 14 residues. After removal of 3 bases from V and 5 bases from J, the junction contained 5 bases not matched to a gene. Germline lookup yields CDR1 MGHRA and CDR2 YSYEKL.

The CDR3 bases are TGTGCCAGCAGCGTACGGGACAGCCCCTCCTACGAGCAGTACTTC. It specifies CASSVRDSPSYEQYF. V usage is TRBV9 and J usage is TRBJ2-7, with TRBD1 matching 7 bases. CDR3 length: 15 amino acids. CDR1 SGDLS and CDR2 YYNGEE come from the germline V gene. Trimming cost V 1 base and J 0 bases; bases outside gene matches: 4.

Concerning this clone itself: Additional DNA sequences in this sample encode the identical CDR3. The chain links TRBV11-2 to TRBJ2-5; no clear D gene. V was clipped by 1 base and J by 5 bases, with 8 bases between them. CDR3 length: 13 amino acids. Germline values: CDR1 SGHAT, CDR2 FQNNGV. CDR3 loop: CASSLGEKETQYF. The DNA of the CDR3 is TGTGCCAGCAGCTTAGGAGAGAAGGAGACCCAGTACTTC.